The entry that follows covers one T cell receptor beta chain sequence. The antigen remains unidentified. Donors were Caucasian adults residing in Nashville, Tennessee, USA. These data are taken from a study of shared clonotypes between healthy human individuals. Study results and limitations: Naive subsets generally exceeded memory subsets in estimated richness. The represented genetic and exposure-history diversity was limited by the small number of donors.

At the deep level, the assay was run. Libraries were prepared by immunoSEQ multiplex PCR; TCRdb keeps only in-frame clonotypes and omits some of them. The sample carries some 1.5 million clones, around 97% recorded once. V was pared by 5 bases and J by 8 bases, with 18 bases between. Per germline, CDR1 SQVTM and CDR2 ANQGSEA. This CDR3 is built from 14 residues. The rearrangement joins TRBV29-1 to TRBJ2-2; tentatively, D is TRBD1 (6 bases). The material sequenced was naive CD4+ T cells sorted from blood. Described subset: CD45RA+ positively selected. This clonotype originated in a man aged 25 to 40 in good health. CDR3 DNA sequence: TGCAGCGTTAGGACAGAGGAGGTGGCAGGGGAGCTGTTTTTT. This encodes CSVRTEEVAGELFF.